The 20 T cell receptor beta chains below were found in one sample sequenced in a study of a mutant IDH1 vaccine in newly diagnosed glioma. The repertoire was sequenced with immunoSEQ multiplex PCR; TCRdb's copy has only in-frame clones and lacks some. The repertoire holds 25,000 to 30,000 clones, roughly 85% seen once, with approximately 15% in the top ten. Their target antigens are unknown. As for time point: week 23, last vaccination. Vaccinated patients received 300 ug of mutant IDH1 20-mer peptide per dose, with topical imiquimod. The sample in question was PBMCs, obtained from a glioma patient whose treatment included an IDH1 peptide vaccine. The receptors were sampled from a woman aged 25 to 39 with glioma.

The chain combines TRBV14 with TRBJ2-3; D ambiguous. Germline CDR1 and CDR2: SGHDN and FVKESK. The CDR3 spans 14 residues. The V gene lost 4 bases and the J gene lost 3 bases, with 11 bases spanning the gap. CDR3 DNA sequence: TGTGCCAGCAGCCCCCGCCCCGGAACAGATACGCAGTATTTT. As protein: CASSPRPGTDTQYF.

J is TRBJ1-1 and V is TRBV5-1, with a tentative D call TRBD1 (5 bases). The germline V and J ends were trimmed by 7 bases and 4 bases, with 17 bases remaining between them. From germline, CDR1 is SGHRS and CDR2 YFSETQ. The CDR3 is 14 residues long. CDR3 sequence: CASLFDRDLTEAFF. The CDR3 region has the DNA TGCGCCAGCCTCTTTGACAGAGACCTCACTGAAGCTTTCTTT.

CDR3 loop: CASSEAGRGGAGANVLTF. In nucleotides, the CDR3 is TGTGCCAGCAGTGAAGCGGGCAGGGGAGGGGCTGGGGCCAACGTCCTGACTTTC. This chain uses TRBV6-1 with TRBJ2-6; TRBD2 might be the D (7 bases). The V gene lost 0 bases and the J gene lost 2 bases, with 14 bases spanning the gap. This CDR3 region has 18 residues. Germline assignment: CDR1 MNHNS and CDR2 SASEGT.

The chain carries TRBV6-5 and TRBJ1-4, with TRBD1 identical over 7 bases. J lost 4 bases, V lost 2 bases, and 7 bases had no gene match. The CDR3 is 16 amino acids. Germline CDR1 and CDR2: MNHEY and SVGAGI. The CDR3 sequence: CASSYAGQRGNEKLFF. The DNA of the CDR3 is TGTGCCAGCAGTTACGCGGGACAGCGGGGTAATGAAAAACTGTTTTTT.

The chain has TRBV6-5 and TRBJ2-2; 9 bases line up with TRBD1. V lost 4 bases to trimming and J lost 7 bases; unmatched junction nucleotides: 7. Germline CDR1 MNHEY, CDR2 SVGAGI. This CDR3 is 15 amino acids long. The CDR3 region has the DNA TGTGCCAGCAGTTCCTCGGGACAGGGCCTCGGGGAGCTGTTTTTT. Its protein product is CASSSSGQGLGELFF.

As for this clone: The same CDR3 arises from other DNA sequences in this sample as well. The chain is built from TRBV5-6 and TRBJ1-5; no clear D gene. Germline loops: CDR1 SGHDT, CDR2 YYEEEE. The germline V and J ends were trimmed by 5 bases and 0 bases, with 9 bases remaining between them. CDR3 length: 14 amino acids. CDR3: CASSGRYSNQPQHF. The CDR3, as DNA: TGTGCCAGCAGTGGACGTTATAGCAATCAGCCCCAGCATTTT.

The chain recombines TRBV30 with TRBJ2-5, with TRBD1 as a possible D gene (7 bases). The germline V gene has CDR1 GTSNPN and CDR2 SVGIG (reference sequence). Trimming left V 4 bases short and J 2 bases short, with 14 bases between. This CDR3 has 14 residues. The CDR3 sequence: CAWNSQGGQETQYF. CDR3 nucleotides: TGTGCCTGGAATTCCCAGGGGGGACAAGAGACCCAGTACTTC.

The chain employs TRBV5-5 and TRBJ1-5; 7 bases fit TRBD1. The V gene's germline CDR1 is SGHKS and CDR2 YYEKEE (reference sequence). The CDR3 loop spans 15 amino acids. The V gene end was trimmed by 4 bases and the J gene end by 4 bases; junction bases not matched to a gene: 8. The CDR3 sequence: CASSLTGVWNQPQHF. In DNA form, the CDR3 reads TGTGCCAGCAGCCTTACAGGGGTGTGGAATCAGCCCCAGCATTTT.

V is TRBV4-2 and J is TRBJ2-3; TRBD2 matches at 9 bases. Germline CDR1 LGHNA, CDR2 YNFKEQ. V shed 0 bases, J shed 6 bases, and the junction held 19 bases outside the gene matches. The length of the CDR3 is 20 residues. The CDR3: CASSQEGPVSSGGLLDTQYF. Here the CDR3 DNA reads TGTGCCAGCAGCCAAGAAGGCCCGGTGAGTAGCGGGGGCCTCCTGGATACGCAGTATTTT.

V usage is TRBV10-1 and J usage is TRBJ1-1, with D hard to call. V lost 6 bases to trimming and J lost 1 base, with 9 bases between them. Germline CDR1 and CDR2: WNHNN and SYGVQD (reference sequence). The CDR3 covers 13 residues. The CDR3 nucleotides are TGCGCCAGCAGGAGATTGACGAACACTGAAGCTTTCTTT. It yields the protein CASRRLTNTEAFF.

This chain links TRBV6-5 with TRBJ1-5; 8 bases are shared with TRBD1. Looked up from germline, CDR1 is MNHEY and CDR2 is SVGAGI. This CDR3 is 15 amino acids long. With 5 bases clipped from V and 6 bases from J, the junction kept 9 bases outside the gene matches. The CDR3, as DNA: TGTGCCAGCAGTCGACAGGGGTTGGGGGCTCAGCCCCAGCATTTT. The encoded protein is CASSRQGLGAQPQHF.

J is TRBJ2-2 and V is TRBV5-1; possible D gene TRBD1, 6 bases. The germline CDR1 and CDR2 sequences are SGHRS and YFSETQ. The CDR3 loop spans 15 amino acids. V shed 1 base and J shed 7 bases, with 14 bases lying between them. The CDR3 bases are TGCGCCAGCAGCTTGTGGGACACCTCAAACGGGGAGCTGTTTTTT. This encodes CASSLWDTSNGELFF.

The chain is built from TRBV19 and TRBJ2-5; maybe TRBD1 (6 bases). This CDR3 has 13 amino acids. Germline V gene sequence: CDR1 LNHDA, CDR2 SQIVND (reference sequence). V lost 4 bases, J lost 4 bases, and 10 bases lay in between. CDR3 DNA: TGTGCCAGTAGTACCCAAGGGGGAGAGACCCAGTACTTC. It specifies CASSTQGGETQYF.

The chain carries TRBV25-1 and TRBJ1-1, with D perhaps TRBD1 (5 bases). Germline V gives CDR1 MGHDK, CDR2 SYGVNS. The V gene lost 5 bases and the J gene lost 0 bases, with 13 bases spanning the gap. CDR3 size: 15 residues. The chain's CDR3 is CASSLPGTLNTEAFF. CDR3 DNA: TGTGCCAGCAGTCTCCCCGGGACCTTGAACACTGAAGCTTTCTTT.

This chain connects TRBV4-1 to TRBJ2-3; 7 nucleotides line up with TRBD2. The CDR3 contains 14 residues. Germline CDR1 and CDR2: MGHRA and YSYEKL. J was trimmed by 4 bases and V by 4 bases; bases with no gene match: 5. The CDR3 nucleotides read TGCGCCAGCAGCCGCGGACTAGGTCCAGATACGCAGTATTTT. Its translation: CASSRGLGPDTQYF.

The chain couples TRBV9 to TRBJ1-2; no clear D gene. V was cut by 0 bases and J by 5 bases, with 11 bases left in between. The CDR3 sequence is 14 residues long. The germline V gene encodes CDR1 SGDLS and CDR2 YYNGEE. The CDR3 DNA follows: TGTGCCAGCAGCGTAGACCGGGAGATTTATGGCTACACCTTC. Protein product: CASSVDREIYGYTF.

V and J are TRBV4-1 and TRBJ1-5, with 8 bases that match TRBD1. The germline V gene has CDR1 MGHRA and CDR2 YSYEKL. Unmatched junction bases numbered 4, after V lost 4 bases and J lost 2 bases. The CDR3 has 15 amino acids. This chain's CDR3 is CASSLTDRGNQPQHF. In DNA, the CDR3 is TGCGCCAGCAGCCTTACGGACAGGGGCAATCAGCCCCAGCATTTT.

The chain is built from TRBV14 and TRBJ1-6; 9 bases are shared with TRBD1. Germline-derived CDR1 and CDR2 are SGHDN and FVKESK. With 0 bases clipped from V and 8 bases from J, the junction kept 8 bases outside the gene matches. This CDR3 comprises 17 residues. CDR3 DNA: TGTGCCAGCAGCCAAGATTCATGGGACAGGGCGGATTCACCCCTCCACTTT. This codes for CASSQDSWDRADSPLHF.

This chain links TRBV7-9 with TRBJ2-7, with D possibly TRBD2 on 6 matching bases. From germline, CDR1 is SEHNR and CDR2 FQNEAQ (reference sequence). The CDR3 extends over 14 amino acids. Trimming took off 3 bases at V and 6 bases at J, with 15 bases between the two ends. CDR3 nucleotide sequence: TGTGCCAGCAGCTTTACGTGGGGACTTGGCGAGCAGTACTTC. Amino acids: CASSFTWGLGEQYF.

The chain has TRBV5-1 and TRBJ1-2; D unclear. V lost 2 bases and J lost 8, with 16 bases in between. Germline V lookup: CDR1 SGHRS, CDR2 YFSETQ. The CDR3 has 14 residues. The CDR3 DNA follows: TGCGCCAGCAGCTTAGACGATGGGTCGCGGGGCTACACCTTC. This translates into CASSLDDGSRGYTF.